The entry that follows covers one TCR beta chain sequence. This entry is derived from a study of blood T cell repertoires in COVID-19. Overall study: Donors in the United States, Italy and Spain gave samples during acute or convalescent COVID-19. The cDNA or gDNA used as material had been derived from T cells, B-cell-depleted T cells, or PBMCs.

Trimming cost V 0 bases and J 7 bases, with 7 bases left between them. There are 14 residues in the CDR3. Per the germline V gene, CDR1 is LNHNV and CDR2 is YYDKDF (reference sequence). Per the authors' pipeline: Estimated nucleated cell counts came from reference gene primer amplification. The assay was immunoSEQ multiplex PCR, and TCRdb's table has in-frame clones only and misses some. The D gene and trimming were derived from the DNA, and the V and J assignments and clone size from that table. The table has approximately 240,000 clones, roughly 84% seen once; the top ten hold 15% to 20%. The chain combines TRBV15 with TRBJ1-6, with unresolved D. The TCR sequence derives from a woman of 80 years or more with active or convalescent COVID-19. The sequenced sample consisted of peripheral blood. The CDR3 coding sequence is TGTGCCACCAGCAGAGATCCGGGGAATTCACCCCTCCACTTT. It is translated as CATSRDPGNSPLHF.